This T cell receptor (beta chain) comes out of a study of TIL therapy for anti-PD-1-resistant metastatic lung cancer. For the study at large: Tumor harvest preceded PD-1/PD-L1 blockade, followed by nivolumab treatment. Tumors had a median PD-L1 proportion score of approximately 5.5%.

CDR1 and CDR2 from the germline V gene are KGHSH and LQKENI. V was pared by 2 bases and J by 4 bases, with 8 bases between. The CDR3 contains 14 residues. The study's findings and limits: The cohort had more treatment-naive, never-smoker and oncogene-addicted patients than typical.

Time point here: pre-treatment sample, taken before nivolumab and TIL therapy. Adults with stage 4 NSCLC were enrolled in a phase I trial. This was the immunoSEQ v3 assay. Generated by immunoSEQ multiplex PCR, the TCRdb table keeps only in-frame clones and is missing some. The table records 30,000 to 45,000 clones, around four fifths of them present only once. Concerning this clone: What it binds is unknown.

The gene calls are TRBV18 and TRBJ2-2; D uncertain. The receptor comes from a person between 25 and 80 years old with non-small cell lung cancer. The input for sequencing was blood, taken at baseline. CDR3 in DNA: TGTGCCAGCTCACCAGTTTCGAGCACCGGGGAGCTGTTTTTT. Translation: CASSPVSSTGELFF.